The 26 T cell receptor beta chains below all came from one sample that was sequenced in a study of breast tumors, draining lymph nodes, adjacent tissues. Each CDR3 protein gets one entry after TCRdb re-called the multiplex PCR reads with MiXCR. The profile covers 30,000 to 40,000 distinct CDR3 sequences, with about 36% appearing a single time and roughly a tenth taken by the ten largest. Sequencing input: breast tumor tissue. All receptors come from a female donor with breast cancer. Some clones in this sample may be carry-over from other donors' samples.

The J gene is TRBJ2-2, the V gene TRBV24-1; the match to TRBD1 covers 8 bases. This CDR3 comprises 17 residues. Trimming cost V 3 bases and J 1 base; bases outside gene matches: 6. The germline V gene encodes CDR1 KGHDR and CDR2 SFDVKD. The DNA of the CDR3 is TGTGCCACCAGTGATGTTGCAGGGGGCGGGAACACCGGGGAGCTGTTTTTT. The encoded protein is CATSDVAGGGNTGELFF.

The chain couples TRBV7-9 to TRBJ2-3, with 13 bases that match TRBD2. The germline gives CDR1 SEHNR, CDR2 FQNEAQ (reference sequence). Trimming cost V 5 bases and J 8 bases; bases outside gene matches: 7. The CDR3 covers 15 residues. The chain's CDR3 is CASSGGLAGLGTQYF. Written as DNA, the CDR3 is TGTGCCAGCAGCGGGGGACTAGCGGGACTTGGTACGCAGTATTTT.

This clonotype was detected many times. The chain has TRBV12-3 or TRBV12-4 and TRBJ2-7; TRBD1 aligns across 8 bases. The CDR3 spans 13 residues. V shed 6 bases and J 2 bases; nucleotides not matched to a gene: 3. CDR3 loop: CASSNRGAYEQYF. The CDR3 DNA sequence: TGTGCCAGCAGCAACAGGGGGGCCTACGAGCAGTACTTC.

In this sample, this clonotype turned up a few times. The V call is TRBV19, the J call TRBJ2-1, with 10 bases identical to TRBD2. This CDR3 contains 15 residues. J was trimmed by 10 bases and V by 6 bases; bases with no gene match: 12. Germline V gives CDR1 LNHDA, CDR2 SQIVND (reference sequence). CDR3 nucleotide sequence: TGTGCCAGTAGCCCGGGACTAGCGTGGGGAGGGGAGCAGTTCTTC. This encodes CASSPGLAWGGEQFF.

Of note for this clonotype: An end of the junction differs from the germline gene, which may be a read error. This chain uses TRBV20-1 with TRBJ2-2, with D perhaps matching TRBD1 (6 bases). CDR1 is DFQATT and CDR2 is SNEGSKA in the germline V gene (reference sequence). This CDR3 has 13 residues. This CDR3 reads CSVREGVTGELSF. CDR3 sequence (DNA): TGCAGTGTGAGAGAGGGGGTCACCGGGGAGCTGTCTTTT.

The table lists this clonotype with many counts. The CDR3 DNA follows: TGTGCCAGCAGCTGGACTAGCGGGAGCGAGCAGTACTTC. Its translation: CASSWTSGSEQYF. The rearrangement uses TRBV5-6 and TRBJ2-7, with TRBD2 matching over 13 bases. The J segment lost 6 bases and the V segment lost 3 bases, leaving 0 bases of the junction unmatched. Germline values: CDR1 SGHDT, CDR2 YYEEEE. The CDR3 is made up of 13 amino acids.

Here the CDR3 DNA reads TGTGCCAGCAGTCCGGACAACACCCCCTACTATGGCTACACCTTC. Residues: CASSPDNTPYYGYTF. J is TRBJ1-2 and V is TRBV6-2 or TRBV6-3, with a weak D call TRBD1 (5 bases). Trimming removed 5 bases at V and 3 bases at J, with 16 bases between. The CDR3 spans 15 residues. From germline, CDR1 is MNHEY and CDR2 SVGEGT.

The sample holds many counts of this clonotype. This sequence joins TRBV7-2 and TRBJ2-1; D is unclear. Germline lookup yields CDR1 SGHTA and CDR2 FQGNSA. Trimming removed 5 bases from V and 2 bases from J, with 4 bases in between. The CDR3 loop spans 12 amino acids. CDR3 sequence: CASSITYNEQFF. The CDR3 nucleotides are TGTGCCAGCAGCATCACCTACAATGAGCAGTTCTTC.

This clonotype was detected many times. The rearrangement uses TRBV20-1 and TRBJ2-7, with 7 positions matching TRBD2. V was clipped by 2 bases and J by 4 bases; unmatched bases: 5. Germline V lookup: CDR1 DFQATT, CDR2 SNEGSKA (reference sequence). The CDR3 is 13 amino acids. The CDR3 DNA reads as TGCAGTGCTAGATCGGGGGGAGGATACGAGCAGTACTTC. It is translated as CSARSGGGYEQYF.

Points on this clonotype: The junction does not match germline at one end; this may be a read error. The J gene is TRBJ1-6, the V gene TRBV20-1; unclear D gene. Germline CDR1 is DFQATT and CDR2 is SNEGSKA (reference sequence). The CDR3 spans 14 residues. The chain's CDR3 is CSVRGQARWSPLHF. CDR3 sequence (DNA): TGCAGTGTTAGAGGTCAGGCCAGGTGGTCACCCCTCCACTTT.

J is TRBJ1-2 and V is TRBV28; D is undetermined. Trimming removed 2 bases from V and 0 bases from J, with 7 bases in between. This CDR3 is 14 amino acids long. Germline CDR1 MDHEN, CDR2 SYDVKM. CDR3 loop: CASSLIQANYGYTF. CDR3 sequence (DNA): TGTGCCAGCAGTTTAATCCAAGCTAACTATGGCTACACCTTC.

The J gene is TRBJ2-3, the V gene TRBV5-1; D unresolved. The V end lost 4 bases, the J end lost 0 bases, and 15 bases lay between the germline ends. Germline lookup yields CDR1 SGHRS and CDR2 YFSETQ. This CDR3 contains 16 residues. CDR3 sequence (DNA): TGCGCCAGCAGCCCCCGGAGTGGCGGTAGCACAGATACGCAGTATTTT. Its protein is CASSPRSGGSTDTQYF.

V usage is TRBV9 and J usage is TRBJ2-5, with unresolved D. Trimming shortened V by 1 base and J by 4 bases, and 11 bases separated the two germline ends. The CDR3 runs to 14 residues. The germline V gene has CDR1 SGDLS and CDR2 YYNGEE. CDR3 sequence reads: CASSVSELRETQYF. The DNA of the CDR3 is TGTGCCAGCAGCGTAAGTGAGCTTCGAGAGACCCAGTACTTC.

V gene TRBV24-1 combines with J gene TRBJ2-1, with 11 bases lining up with TRBD2. The germline V gene encodes CDR1 KGHDR and CDR2 SFDVKD. V lost 6 bases and J lost 5; bases outside the gene matches: 8. The CDR3 contains 16 residues. This CDR3 is CATSLGRLAGNNEQFF. In DNA form, the CDR3 reads TGTGCCACCAGTCTGGGGAGACTAGCGGGGAACAATGAGCAGTTCTTC.

This clonotype appeared a few times. The chain carries TRBV4-3 and TRBJ2-5; possibly TRBD1 or TRBD2 for D (7 bases each). Per germline, CDR1 LGHNA and CDR2 YSLEER. Between the trimmed V and J ends, which lost 1 base and 3 bases, there was a span of 21 bases. This CDR3 has 18 amino acids. CDR3: CASSQVAGGGWGKETQYF. CDR3 DNA: TGCGCCAGCAGCCAAGTAGCAGGGGGGGGGTGGGGTAAAGAGACCCAGTACTTC.

The V and J genes are TRBV6-9 and TRBJ1-1; unclear D gene. V lost 4 bases, J lost 5 bases, and 14 bases lay in between. Germline CDR1 is MNHGY and CDR2 is SVAAGI. The CDR3 sequence is 14 residues long. CDR3 sequence: CASSCQAGSTEAFF. In DNA, the CDR3 is TGTGCCAGCAGTTGTCAGGCGGGGAGTACTGAAGCTTTCTTT.

This clonotype was found many times. The chain couples TRBV19 to TRBJ1-5; 8 nucleotides line up with TRBD1. Looked up from germline, CDR1 is LNHDA and CDR2 is SQIVND (reference sequence). The CDR3 is made up of 15 amino acids. Trimming removed 6 bases from V and 1 base from J; junction bases left unmatched: 5. The CDR3 DNA is TGTGCCAGTAGCACCCAGGGGGCAAGCAATCAGCCCCAGCATTTT. It yields the protein CASSTQGASNQPQHF.

This clonotype was observed at least ten times. The V gene is TRBV6-6, the J gene TRBJ1-5; D call uncertain. Trimming cost V 2 bases and J 7 bases, with 9 bases left between them. CDR1 MNHNY and CDR2 SVGAGI come from the germline V gene (reference sequence). The CDR3 has 13 residues. Here the CDR3 reads CASSYAGNQPQHF. DNA of the CDR3: TGTGCCAGCAGTTACGCGGGGAACCAGCCCCAGCATTTT.

Many counts were recorded for this clonotype. CDR3 nucleotide sequence: TGTGCCAGCAGTCCAACCGACAGGACTCCCTACGAGCAGTACTTC. Encoded protein: CASSPTDRTPYEQYF. The genes are TRBV6-2 or TRBV6-3 and TRBJ2-7; tentatively, D is TRBD1 (6 bases). V was cut by 5 bases and J by 2 bases, with 16 bases left in between. From germline, CDR1 is MNHEY and CDR2 SVGEGT. The CDR3 totals 15 residues.

About this clonotype itself: One junction end disagrees with the germline gene, perhaps due to a read error. The chain links TRBV12-3 or TRBV12-4 to TRBJ2-3, with D unresolved. This CDR3 region has 15 residues. CDR3 loop: CASSFSRTETDRQYF. The CDR3 nucleotides read TGTGCCAGCAGTTTTTCCCGTACTGAAACAGATAGGCAGTATTTT.

This clonotype came up once. The rearrangement links TRBV20-1 to TRBJ2-3, with 8 bases fitting TRBD2. The V gene's germline CDR1 is DFQATT and CDR2 SNEGSKA (reference sequence). The CDR3 is made up of 14 amino acids. Trimming removed 6 bases from V and 2 bases from J; junction bases left unmatched: 7. The CDR3 loop reads CSAELAANTDTQYF. For the CDR3, the DNA is TGCAGTGCGGAACTAGCGGCAAACACAGATACGCAGTATTTT.

The chain recombines TRBV24-1 with TRBJ2-2, with D unresolved. CDR3 length: 13 amino acids. V dropped 1 base and J dropped 6 bases, with 5 bases sitting between them. Germline-derived CDR1 and CDR2 are KGHDR and SFDVKD. The CDR3 DNA is TGTGCCACCAGTGATTTCGTTGCCGGGGAGCTGTTTTTT. Translating gives CATSDFVAGELFF.

This clonotype was seen repeatedly, ten times or more. For the CDR3, the DNA is TGCGCCAGCAGCTTGGGAGGGAGCAGCGACGAGCAGTACTTC. Translated: CASSLGGSSDEQYF. The chain couples TRBV5-1 to TRBJ2-7; D is possibly TRBD2 (5 bases). The germline V gene has CDR1 SGHRS and CDR2 YFSETQ. The CDR3 sequence is 14 residues long. Trimming took off 0 bases at V and 5 bases at J, with 12 bases between the two ends.

To note about this clonotype: A much larger clone lies one base from this, so it may be a read error. The chain links TRBV7-6 to TRBJ2-5; 8 nucleotides match TRBD1. CDR1 is SGHVS, CDR2 FNYEAQ, per germline. The CDR3 length is 15 residues. Unmatched junction bases numbered 9, after V lost 4 bases and J lost 5 bases. The CDR3 loop is CASSSRGQVWETQYF. The CDR3, as DNA: TGTGCCAGCAGCTCAAGGGGACAGGTCTGGGAGACCCAGTACTTC.

This clonotype was detected ten times or more. The genes are TRBV29-1 and TRBJ2-5; D gene uncertain. Between the trimmed V and J ends, which lost 6 bases and 5 bases, there was a span of 16 bases. CDR1 and CDR2 from the germline V gene are SQVTM and ANQGSEA. The CDR3 is made up of 13 amino acids. CDR3 DNA sequence: TGCAGCGTCCGACTGGGGTCTGGGGAGACCCAGTACTTC. Protein sequence: CSVRLGSGETQYF.

The V call is TRBV10-1, the J call TRBJ2-1; D may be TRBD1 or TRBD2 (5 bases each). V was pared by 6 bases and J by 9 bases, with 12 bases between. The CDR3 totals 12 residues. Germline-derived CDR1 and CDR2 are WNHNN and SYGVQD (reference sequence). CDR3 region: CASRGAGPEQFF. As DNA, the CDR3 is TGCGCCAGCAGGGGAGCAGGGCCTGAGCAGTTCTTC.